This T cell receptor (beta chain) came from a study of blood T cell repertoires in COVID-19. Study in general: Acute and convalescent COVID-19 samples came from the United States, Italy and Spain.

The CDR3 loop spans 13 amino acids. Trimming took off 3 bases at V and 8 bases at J, with 11 bases between the two ends. The germline V gene has CDR1 LNHDA and CDR2 SQIVND (reference sequence). Donors of Cohort 3 who recovered were those that had two negative PCRs, clearance, or symptom resolution. Produced via immunoSEQ multiplex PCR; TCRdb's table is partial and in-frame only. This sample has tens of thousands of clones; 85% to 90% occur once, and the top ten carry about 9.4%. The chain combines TRBV19 with TRBJ1-5; unclear D gene. The clonotype originates from a woman in her thirties or forties who had recovered from COVID-19. The sample was PBMCs or T cells enriched from blood (not recorded which). The CDR3 loop is CASSISMPEPQHF. The CDR3 coding sequence is TGTGCCAGTAGTATCTCGATGCCGGAGCCCCAGCATTTT. The variable domain in full, with the rest retrieved from reference TRBV19 and TRBJ1-5, is DGGITQSPKYLFRKEGQNVTLSCEQNLNHDAMYWYRQDPGQGLRLIYYSQIVNDFQKGDIAEGYSVSREKKESFPLTVTSAQKNPTAFYLCASSISMPEPQHFGDGTRLSIL.